The next 30 T cell receptor beta chains were all read from a single sample in a study of cytomegalovirus exposure and HLA in healthy donors. Primers for the PCR totalled 60 Vbeta and 13 Jbeta. Sequencing was performed with immunoSEQ multiplex PCR; in TCRdb, only in-frame clones are kept and a portion is missing. Among roughly 59,000 clones listed, approximately 74% were seen once. The sample consisted of PBMCs. These receptors originate from a man aged 40-49 years in good health and CMV-seropositive.

The gene calls are TRBV6-5 and TRBJ2-7, with a weak D call TRBD2 (5 bases). The V end was cut by 5 bases, the J end by 1 base, with 12 bases between. CDR1 is MNHEY, CDR2 SVGAGI, per germline. The length of the CDR3 is 14 residues. The CDR3 nucleotides are TGTGCCAGCAGTCAGGAGCGGCGATCCTACGAGCAGTACTTC. Encoded protein: CASSQERRSYEQYF.

This sequence joins TRBV11-2 and TRBJ2-7; D is undetermined. Germline CDR1 reads SGHAT; CDR2 reads FQNNGV. V lost 5 bases to trimming and J lost 2 bases, with 16 bases between them. The length of the CDR3 is 15 residues. The CDR3 DNA is TGTGCCAGCAGCAACCCCTACCAGCGCCCCTACGAGCAGTACTTC. It yields the protein CASSNPYQRPYEQYF.

This clone has only a few counts. In DNA form, the CDR3 reads TGTGCCAGCAGCTTGGCCTGGTTATCTTTGGCGGGAGGTTGGAATGAGCAGTTCTTC. Translation: CASSLAWLSLAGGWNEQFF. The chain joins TRBV5-8 to TRBJ2-1; 8 bases fit TRBD2. Per germline, CDR1 SGHTS and CDR2 YDEGEE. The V gene end was trimmed by 0 bases and the J gene end by 7 bases; junction bases not matched to a gene: 18. The CDR3 covers 19 residues. The whole variable domain, remainder taken from reference TRBV5-8 and TRBJ2-1, is EAGVTQSPTHLIKTRGQQATLRCSPISGHTSVYWYQQALGLGLQFLLWYDEGEERNRGNFPPRFSGRQFPNYSSELNVNALELEDSALYLCASSLAWLSLAGGWNEQFFGPGTRLTVL.

J is TRBJ2-7 and V is TRBV19; 7 bases line up with TRBD1. The CDR3 totals 14 residues. The germline gives CDR1 LNHDA, CDR2 SQIVND (reference sequence). The J segment lost 7 bases and the V segment lost 4 bases, leaving 10 bases of the junction unmatched. CDR3: CASSTQSSGGEQYF. The CDR3 DNA reads TGTGCCAGTAGTACCCAAAGCTCAGGGGGAGAGCAGTACTTC.

The CDR3: CASSWLPSGSYEQYF. In DNA form, the CDR3 reads TGTGCCAGCAGCTGGCTCCCTAGCGGCTCCTACGAGCAGTACTTC. The V and J genes are TRBV7-9 and TRBJ2-7; TRBD2 matches 7 bases. The CDR3 is made up of 15 amino acids. J was trimmed by 0 bases and V by 4 bases; bases with no gene match: 6. Per the germline V gene, CDR1 is SEHNR and CDR2 is FQNEAQ (reference sequence).

Points on this clone: One end of the junction is discordant with germline, which a read error may explain. The rearrangement uses TRBV7-9 and TRBJ2-5; TRBD2 aligns across 11 bases. Germline CDR1 SEHNR, CDR2 FQNEAQ (reference sequence). The CDR3 runs to 17 residues. CDR3 bases: TGTTCCAGCAGCTTATCCTCTATAGCGGGGGGGCAAGAGACCCAGTACTTC. The encoded protein is CSSSLSSIAGGQETQYF. The variable domain in full, with the rest retrieved from reference TRBV7-9 and TRBJ2-5, is DTGVSQNPRHKITKRGQNVTFRCDPISEHNRLYWYRQTLGQGPEFLTYFQNEAQLEKSRLLSDRFSAERPKGSFSTLEIQRTEQGDSAMYLCSSSLSSIAGGQETQYFGPGTRLLVL.

The rearrangement uses TRBV6-1 and TRBJ1-2; a weak D match, TRBD1 (6 bases). The CDR3 loop spans 13 amino acids. Germline values: CDR1 MNHNS, CDR2 SASEGT. V was trimmed by 11 bases and J by 6 bases, leaving 19 bases between them. This CDR3 reads CAVQFGGWHGYTF. The DNA of the CDR3 is TGTGCCGTACAGTTTGGGGGCTGGCATGGCTACACCTTC.

This clone came up once. CDR3 sequence: CASSLEDRSYGYTF. The CDR3 nucleotides are TGTGCCAGCAGCTTGGAGGACAGGAGTTATGGCTACACCTTC. The V and J genes are TRBV5-4 and TRBJ1-2, with 7 nucleotides matching TRBD1. V shed 0 bases and J 5 bases; nucleotides not matched to a gene: 4. Per the germline V gene, CDR1 is SGHNT and CDR2 is YYREEE (reference sequence). The length of the CDR3 is 14 residues. Full variable domain (remainder filled in from reference TRBV5-4 and TRBJ1-2): ETGVTQSPTHLIKTRGQQVTLRCSSQSGHNTVSWYQQALGQGPQFIFQYYREEENGRGNFPPRFSGLQFPNYSSELNVNALELDDSALYLCASSLEDRSYGYTFGSGTRLTVV.

This chain uses TRBV6-5 with TRBJ2-5; 9 bases match TRBD1. This CDR3 contains 14 residues. J was trimmed by 5 bases and V by 7 bases; bases with no gene match: 8. The germline gives CDR1 MNHEY, CDR2 SVGAGI. The CDR3 protein is CASISTGGWETQYF. In DNA form, the CDR3 reads TGTGCCAGCATCAGCACAGGGGGCTGGGAGACCCAGTACTTC.

The rearrangement uses TRBV30 and TRBJ2-7, with unresolved D. The V gene's germline CDR1 is GTSNPN and CDR2 SVGIG (reference sequence). The CDR3 has 11 residues. The V end was cut by 7 bases, the J end by 2 bases, with 9 bases between. The CDR3 sequence is CALVGAYEQYF. The CDR3 region has the DNA TGTGCCTTAGTTGGTGCCTACGAGCAGTACTTC.

The chain has TRBV19 and TRBJ2-7, with D possibly matching TRBD1 (7 bases). CDR3 length: 15 amino acids. V was cut by 3 bases and J by 2 bases, with 14 bases left in between. CDR1 is LNHDA, CDR2 SQIVND, per germline (reference sequence). The CDR3 is CASSMYQGGPYEQYF. The CDR3 region has the DNA TGTGCCAGTAGTATGTACCAGGGGGGACCCTACGAGCAGTACTTC. Filled out from reference TRBV19 and TRBJ2-7, the complete variable domain reads DGGITQSPKYLFRKEGQNVTLSCEQNLNHDAMYWYRQDPGQGLRLIYYSQIVNDFQKGDIAEGYSVSREKKESFPLTVTSAQKNPTAFYLCASSMYQGGPYEQYFGPGTRLTVT.

The DNA of the CDR3 is TGCGCCAGCAGCCTAACGGGAGCGGGGGGAATCACAGATACGCAGTATTTT. This sequence encodes CASSLTGAGGITDTQYF. The chain joins TRBV4-3 to TRBJ2-3; TRBD2 agrees at 9 bases. The junction had 10 bases not matched to a gene; V was cut back by 4 bases and J by 2 bases. From germline, CDR1 is LGHNA and CDR2 YSLEER. The CDR3 consists of 17 residues.

The chain has TRBV14 and TRBJ2-6; the D gene is possibly TRBD2 (6 bases). The CDR3 runs to 15 residues. Deletions cut 4 bases from V and 2 bases from J, with 9 bases between. Per the germline V gene, CDR1 is SGHDN and CDR2 is FVKESK. CDR3 amino acids: CASSLTGAGANVLTF. The CDR3 bases are TGTGCCAGCAGCCTTACGGGGGCTGGGGCCAACGTCCTGACTTTC.

With regard to this clone: At one boundary the junction diverges from the germline segment, which might be a read error. Other DNA variants within this sample encode the same CDR3. The gene calls are TRBV2 and TRBJ2-7, with D tentatively TRBD1 (6 bases). Germline V CDR1 and CDR2: SNHLY, FYNNEI. This CDR3 has 11 residues. The CDR3 sequence: CASSGQAEQYF. The CDR3 region has the DNA TGTGCCAGCAGTGGACAGGCCGAGCAGTACTTT.

Turning to this clone: Other DNA variants within this sample encode the same CDR3. This chain uses TRBV2 with TRBJ2-5, with 11 nucleotides matching TRBD2. CDR1 is SNHLY, CDR2 FYNNEI, per germline. The CDR3 has 16 residues. Trimming removed 6 bases from V and 5 bases from J; junction bases left unmatched: 11. CDR3 sequence: CASSGGTSGAGETQYF. In DNA form, the CDR3 reads TGTGCCAGCAGCGGGGGGACTAGCGGAGCTGGGGAGACCCAGTACTTC.

This clone is a singleton in its sample. The chain carries TRBV6-6 and TRBJ2-2; D might be TRBD2 (7 bases). Trimming pared 0 bases from V and 8 bases from J, leaving 13 bases between. The CDR3 sequence is 15 residues long. The germline CDR1 and CDR2 sequences are MNHNY and SVGAGI (reference sequence). The CDR3: CASSYSAGAGGELFF. DNA for the CDR3: TGTGCCAGCAGTTACTCGGCGGGGGCGGGAGGGGAGCTGTTTTTT.

The table lists this clone with a few counts. The rearrangement uses TRBV7-2 and TRBJ2-1; maybe TRBD1 (6 bases). Trimming removed 5 bases at V and 5 bases at J, with 13 bases between. Per germline, CDR1 SGHTA and CDR2 FQGNSA. The CDR3 spans 14 residues. CDR3: CASSHGTTDNEQFF. As DNA, the CDR3 is TGTGCCAGCAGCCACGGGACAACCGACAATGAGCAGTTCTTC.

This clone was observed a few times. CDR3 sequence (DNA): TGTGCCAGCAGACCCGGGTACGGGGACACCGGGGAGCTGTTTTTT. Encoded protein: CASRPGYGDTGELFF. The genes are TRBV6-1 and TRBJ2-2, with a tentative D call TRBD2 (5 bases). V was trimmed by 6 bases and J by 3 bases, leaving 14 bases between them. The CDR3 runs to 15 residues. Germline assignment: CDR1 MNHNS and CDR2 SASEGT.

The CDR3 loop reads CAISEEGSVEQFF. The CDR3 DNA is TGTGCCATCAGTGAGGAGGGATCGGTTGAGCAGTTCTTC. The chain uses TRBV10-3 and TRBJ2-1, with a tentative D call TRBD2 (5 bases). CDR3 length equals 13 residues. The germline V gene encodes CDR1 ENHRY and CDR2 SYGVKD. V lost 2 bases to trimming and J lost 9 bases, with 11 bases between them.

The chain recombines TRBV29-1 with TRBJ2-3; TRBD2 agrees at 8 bases. The CDR3 sequence is 15 residues long. J gave up 2 bases and V 6 bases, and 10 bases lay outside the gene matches. The germline V gene has CDR1 SQVTM and CDR2 ANQGSEA. CDR3 residues: CSVGGGLSSTDTQYF. CDR3 sequence (DNA): TGCAGCGTCGGGGGGGGACTTTCTTCCACAGATACGCAGTATTTT.

J is TRBJ2-7 and V is TRBV2, with a tentative D call TRBD2 (6 bases). CDR1 and CDR2 (germline): SNHLY, FYNNEI. The CDR3 spans 13 residues. V shed 4 bases and J shed 7 bases, with 14 bases lying between them. CDR3 nucleotide sequence: TGTGCCAGCAGTGTCGAACAGGCGGGGGAGCAGTACTTC. Translated, it gives CASSVEQAGEQYF.

This sequence joins TRBV4-3 and TRBJ2-7; 10 nucleotides match TRBD1. Germline V gene sequence: CDR1 LGHNA, CDR2 YSLEER. Unmatched junction bases numbered 6, after V lost 4 bases and J lost 3 bases. The CDR3 extends over 15 amino acids. The CDR3 nucleotides are TGCGCCAGCAGCCTGGGGACAGGGGCCAACTACGAGCAGTACTTC. Translated: CASSLGTGANYEQYF.

The chain uses TRBV29-1 and TRBJ2-2, with D possibly being TRBD1 (6 bases). Trimming left V 7 bases short and J 6 bases short, with 21 bases between. The CDR3 sequence is 15 residues long. Germline assignment: CDR1 SQVTM and CDR2 ANQGSEA. The CDR3 reads CSAFTGSSFAGELFF. The CDR3 DNA is TGCAGCGCCTTTACAGGGTCGAGTTTTGCCGGGGAGCTGTTTTTT.

This chain joins TRBV15 and TRBJ2-5; 12 bases fit TRBD2. The length of the CDR3 is 16 residues. CDR1 and CDR2 (germline): LNHNV, YYDKDF (reference sequence). The V segment lost 0 bases and the J segment 4 bases; nucleotides outside the gene matches: 3. CDR3: CATSRDGGLAGETQYF. The CDR3 region has the DNA TGTGCCACCAGCAGAGATGGGGGACTAGCGGGAGAGACCCAGTACTTC.

This clone turned up a few times. CDR3 in amino acids: CASSDNGEWSGKGYEQFF. CDR3 nucleotide sequence: TGTGCCAGCAGTGATAATGGCGAGTGGTCAGGGAAAGGATATGAGCAGTTCTTC. The V call is TRBV2, the J call TRBJ2-1; a possible D gene is TRBD1 (5 bases). Germline loops: CDR1 SNHLY, CDR2 FYNNEI. Trimming cost V 3 bases and J 8 bases, with 26 bases left between them. The CDR3 has 18 residues. Full variable domain (rest looked up from reference TRBV2 and TRBJ2-1): EPEVTQTPSHQVTQMGQEVILRCVPISNHLYFYWYRQILGQKVEFLVSFYNNEISEKSEIFDDQFSVERPDGSNFTLKIRSTKLEDSAMYFCASSDNGEWSGKGYEQFFGPGTRLTVL.

This sequence joins TRBV5-6 and TRBJ2-1, with D possibly matching TRBD2 (5 bases). Germline V lookup: CDR1 SGHDT, CDR2 YYEEEE. The CDR3 extends over 13 amino acids. Trimming removed 4 bases at V and 12 bases at J, with 17 bases between. The CDR3 loop is CASSRLGGVGQFF. The CDR3 nucleotides are TGTGCCAGCAGCCGATTAGGAGGAGTTGGGCAGTTCTTC.

The rearrangement joins TRBV7-6 to TRBJ2-5, with TRBD2 matching 8 bases. The CDR3 is 14 amino acids. Germline CDR1 and CDR2: SGHVS and FNYEAQ. J lost 6 bases, V lost 5 bases, and 8 bases had no gene match. This chain's CDR3 is CASSPGLAAKTQYF. The DNA of the CDR3 is TGTGCCAGCAGCCCAGGACTAGCCGCAAAGACCCAGTACTTC.

In DNA, the CDR3 is TGCAGTGCTAGACAGAACTACGAGCAGTACTTC. This translates into CSARQNYEQYF. The chain combines TRBV20-1 with TRBJ2-7; D remains ambiguous. CDR1 and CDR2 from the germline V gene are DFQATT and SNEGSKA (reference sequence). CDR3 size: 11 residues. Trimming pared 2 bases from V and 3 bases from J, leaving 5 bases between.

V usage is TRBV19 and J usage is TRBJ2-1, with 9 bases fitting TRBD2. The CDR3 covers 14 residues. Looked up from germline, CDR1 is LNHDA and CDR2 is SQIVND (reference sequence). The V segment lost 7 bases and the J segment 7 bases; nucleotides outside the gene matches: 8. CDR3 sequence reads: CASNRAGGSNEQFF. CDR3 DNA sequence: TGTGCCAGTAATCGAGCGGGGGGATCGAATGAGCAGTTCTTC.

This chain joins TRBV18 and TRBJ1-5; TRBD1 is a possible D gene (5 bases). Between the trimmed V and J ends, which lost 5 bases and 3 bases, there was a span of 11 bases. The CDR3 extends over 14 amino acids. Germline assignment: CDR1 KGHSH and CDR2 LQKENI. CDR3 DNA: TGTGCCAGCTCAGAATCAGGGTACAATCAGCCCCAGCATTTT. Translation gives CASSESGYNQPQHF.